This T cell receptor beta chain is drawn from a study of T cell changes during pregnancy in multiple sclerosis. The CDR3 runs to 15 residues. Germline V gives CDR1 SGHNT, CDR2 YENEEA. V lost 4 bases to trimming and J lost 4 bases; unmatched junction nucleotides: 2. Sequencing was performed with immunoSEQ multiplex PCR; in TCRdb, only in-frame clones are kept and a portion is missing. The table has about 46,000 clones, about 90% seen once. The rearrangement uses TRBV11-3 and TRBJ1-3, with 12 nucleotides matching TRBD1. Specimen: CD4+ T cells from peripheral blood mononuclear cells, collected in the second trimester of pregnancy. This TCR came from a female donor in good health, enrolled as a control in a pregnancy study. Here the CDR3 reads CASSSGTGGGNTIYF. Written as DNA, the CDR3 is TGTGCCAGCAGCTCCGGGACAGGGGGCGGAAACACCATATATTTT. The variable domain in full, with the rest retrieved from reference TRBV11-3 and TRBJ1-3, is EAGVVQSPRYKIIEKKQPVAFWCNPISGHNTLYWYLQNLGQGPELLIRYENEEAVDDSQLPKDRFSAERLKGVDSTLKIQPAELGDSAVYLCASSSGTGGGNTIYFGEGSWLTVV.